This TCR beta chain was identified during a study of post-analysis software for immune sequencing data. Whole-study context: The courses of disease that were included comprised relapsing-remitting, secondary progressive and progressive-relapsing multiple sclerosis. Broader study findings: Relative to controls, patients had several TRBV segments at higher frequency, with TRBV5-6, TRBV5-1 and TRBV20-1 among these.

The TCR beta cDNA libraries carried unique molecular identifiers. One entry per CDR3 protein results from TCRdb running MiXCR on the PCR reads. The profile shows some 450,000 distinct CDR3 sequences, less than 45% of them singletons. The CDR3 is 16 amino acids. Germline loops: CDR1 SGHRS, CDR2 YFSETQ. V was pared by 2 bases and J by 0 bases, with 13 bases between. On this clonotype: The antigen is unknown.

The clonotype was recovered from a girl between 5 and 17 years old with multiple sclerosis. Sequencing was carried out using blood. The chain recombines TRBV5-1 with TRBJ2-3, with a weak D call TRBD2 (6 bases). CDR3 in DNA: TGCGCCAGCAGCTTAGTGGTAGCGGTTAGCACAGATACGCAGTATTTT. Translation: CASSLVVAVSTDTQYF.